Presented here are 2 T cell receptor beta chains from one specimen sequenced in a study of vaccination and CD4 T cells after COVID-19. For these receptors, no antigen is known. Treatment given: roughly 10-day PBMC culture with coronavirus spike peptide pools or control peptides (ViraFEST assay). An Oncomine TCR Beta short-read assay was used to sequence the DNA from cultured CD4+ T cells. TCRdb analysed the PCR reads with MiXCR anew, one entry per CDR3 protein. The sample records 10,000 to 13,000 distinct CDR3 sequences, roughly 58% being singletons. Sequencing was performed on CD4+ T cells from blood, cultured in vitro. These TCRs come from a human donor who had recovered from COVID-19.

The V and J genes are TRBV5-6 and TRBJ2-7; no definite D call. The CDR3 consists of 14 residues. V was pared by 4 bases and J by 0 bases, with 11 bases between. Germline CDR1 and CDR2: SGHDT and YYEEEE. The CDR3: CASSPRPSSYEQYF. CDR3 in DNA: TGTGCCAGCAGCCCAAGGCCGAGCTCCTACGAGCAGTACTTC.

The genes are TRBV7-7 and TRBJ2-7; the D is unclear. The V end lost 3 bases, the J end lost 6 bases, and 12 bases lay between the germline ends. The CDR3 is made up of 13 amino acids. Germline CDR1 reads SSHAT; CDR2 reads FNYEAQ (reference sequence). The CDR3 nucleotides read TGTGCCAGCAGCTTTTCCCGCGATGGCGAGCAGTACTTC. Its protein product is CASSFSRDGEQYF.